This T cell receptor beta chain was sequenced for a study of CD8 T cells in ankylosing spondylitis. Germline values: CDR1 SGHTA, CDR2 FQGNSA. The CDR3 has 13 amino acids. V was pared by 8 bases and J by 2 bases, with 1 base of the junction left unmatched. TCRdb itself ran the 5' RACE reads through MiXCR, one entry per CDR3 protein. This sample carries hundreds of thousands of distinct CDR3 sequences, approximately 12% of them seen once, and the ten largest clones take about 0.49%. Points from the study as a whole: One TCR beta motif, made up of under ten highly homologous variants, appeared characteristic of ankylosing spondylitis blood. From matched ankylosing spondylitis synovial fluid, disease-linked clones were reportedly recovered at significantly enriched levels.

This clonotype was observed at least ten times. The antigen remains unidentified. The source material was blood, either unsorted or a sorted T cell fraction (not recorded which). This chain uses TRBV7-2 with TRBJ1-2, with 11 positions matching TRBD1. The sequence was collected from a male donor with ankylosing spondylitis. The CDR3 is CASRDRGNYGYTF. The CDR3, as DNA: TGTGCCAGCCGGGACAGGGGGAACTATGGCTACACCTTC.